This TCR beta chain was sequenced during a study of cytomegalovirus exposure and HLA in healthy donors. Trimming removed 1 base at V and 2 bases at J, with 13 bases between. The CDR3 spans 16 residues. CDR1 SGHVS and CDR2 FQNEAQ come from the germline V gene. Study conclusions and caveats: A few V segments could not be told apart, such as TRBV6-2 and TRBV6-3, and were left out. An assumption of roughly uniform sequencing depth across donors underlay the presence/absence analyses. Upon later analysis, TCR association rates were observed to vary by HLA locus, being highest for DRB1 and lowest for HLA-C. Among the CMV-associated chains, a few were confirmed in vitro as specific for CMV antigens.

PCR amplification relied on 60 Vbeta primers (plus 13 Jbeta primers). Libraries were prepared by immunoSEQ multiplex PCR; TCRdb keeps only in-frame clonotypes and omits some of them. The data hold about 160,000 clones, with around 84% observed a single time. This clone was seen only a few times. Its antigen remains unknown. What was sequenced was PBMCs. The TCR originated in a man between 18 and 29 years old in good health and CMV-seronegative. The chain employs TRBV7-8 and TRBJ2-3, with D possibly being TRBD2 (6 bases). The CDR3 DNA reads as TGTGCCAGCAGCTTAGAAGGACTACTCTCCACAGATACGCAGTATTTT. It is translated as CASSLEGLLSTDTQYF.